The 25 T cell receptor beta chains reported below all come from one sample, sequenced in a study of cytomegalovirus exposure and HLA in healthy donors. Data came from immunoSEQ multiplex PCR; TCRdb stores just in-frame clones and leaves some out. The sample includes 180,000 or so clones, approximately 87% seen only once; the top ten take roughly 1.4%. Sequenced: PBMCs. These receptors were obtained from a woman aged 25-40 years in good health and CMV-seronegative.

The sample holds a few counts of this clone. Here the CDR3 DNA reads TGTGCCAGCGCCCTCTCCTGGACAGGGGGAAATAGCGGTTCACCCCTCCACTTT. As protein: CASALSWTGGNSGSPLHF. This chain links TRBV7-8 with TRBJ1-6; TRBD1 matches at 10 bases. CDR3 length: 18 amino acids. From germline, CDR1 is SGHVS and CDR2 FQNEAQ. V trimming: 8 bases; J trimming: 9 bases; junction bases outside the gene matches: 19.

The rearrangement links TRBV7-2 to TRBJ2-7, with D possibly matching TRBD1 (6 bases). The length of the CDR3 is 14 residues. V shed 2 bases and J shed 3 bases, with 11 bases lying between them. Germline V lookup: CDR1 SGHTA, CDR2 FQGNSA. The CDR3 protein is CASSLSGANYEQYF. In DNA, the CDR3 is TGTGCCAGCAGCTTATCAGGGGCAAACTACGAGCAGTACTTC.

The rearrangement links TRBV6-1 to TRBJ1-5, with D possibly being TRBD1 (5 bases). V was pared by 3 bases and J by 7 bases, with 10 bases between. The CDR3 covers 13 residues. Germline values: CDR1 MNHNS, CDR2 SASEGT. CDR3 nucleotide sequence: TGTGCCAGCAGTGACCGGAACAGGCAGCCCCAGCATTTT. As protein: CASSDRNRQPQHF.

The chain combines TRBV19 with TRBJ1-5; 8 positions match TRBD1. V shed 3 bases and J 5 bases; nucleotides not matched to a gene: 9. This CDR3 region has 16 residues. CDR1 and CDR2 from the germline V gene are LNHDA and SQIVND (reference sequence). CDR3 in DNA: TGTGCCAGTAGTATCCGTGGACAGGGTTTGCATCAGCCCCAGCATTTT. Amino acids: CASSIRGQGLHQPQHF.

V and J are TRBV7-6 and TRBJ2-7, with a weak D call TRBD1 (5 bases). The CDR3 covers 16 residues. Germline CDR1 is SGHVS and CDR2 is FNYEAQ. V was clipped by 1 base and J by 1 base, with 14 bases between them. CDR3: CASSLGSPPGSYEQYF. Written as DNA, the CDR3 is TGTGCCAGCAGCTTAGGTAGCCCCCCAGGGTCCTACGAGCAGTACTTC. Looking up the rest from reference TRBV7-6 and TRBJ2-7 gives the full variable domain: GAGVSQSPRYKVTKRGQDVALRCDPISGHVSLYWYRQALGQGPEFLTYFNYEAQQDKSGLPNDRFSAERPEGSISTLTIQRTEQRDSAMYRCASSLGSPPGSYEQYFGPGTRLTVT.

The V call is TRBV27, the J call TRBJ2-7, with 9 bases that match TRBD2. J gave up 4 bases and V 3 bases, and 4 bases lay outside the gene matches. This CDR3 is 14 amino acids long. CDR1 is MNHEY, CDR2 SMNVEV, per germline (reference sequence). CDR3 sequence reads: CASSFSGGWYEQYF. DNA of the CDR3: TGTGCCAGCAGTTTCAGCGGGGGGTGGTACGAGCAGTACTTC.

The chain combines TRBV4-2 with TRBJ1-2; D perhaps matches TRBD1 (5 bases). This CDR3 contains 14 residues. The germline V and J ends were trimmed by 0 bases and 8 bases, with 13 bases remaining between them. Germline CDR1 is LGHNA and CDR2 is YNFKEQ. CDR3 sequence (DNA): TGTGCCAGCAGCCAAGATGCAGGGCGCGAAGGCTACACCTTC. Amino acids: CASSQDAGREGYTF.

This chain connects TRBV18 to TRBJ1-3, with 7 positions matching TRBD1. This CDR3 has 15 amino acids. V was clipped by 5 bases and J by 0 bases; unmatched bases: 4. Germline CDR1 KGHSH, CDR2 LQKENI. The chain's CDR3 is CASSDRQGSGNTIYF. The DNA for the CDR3 is TGTGCCAGCTCAGACAGACAGGGCTCTGGAAACACCATATATTTT.

The CDR3 sequence is CASSQGTVSPTEAFF. In DNA form, the CDR3 reads TGTGCCAGCAGCCAAGGGACAGTCAGTCCCACTGAAGCTTTCTTT. This chain connects TRBV4-2 to TRBJ1-1; D perhaps matches TRBD1 (6 bases). CDR1 is LGHNA, CDR2 YNFKEQ, per germline. V was clipped by 1 base and J by 4 bases, with 13 bases between them. The CDR3 contains 15 residues.

In this sample, this clone turned up once. The J gene is TRBJ2-7, the V gene TRBV6-1, with a tentative D call TRBD1 (5 bases). Germline V gives CDR1 MNHNS, CDR2 SASEGT. This CDR3 is built from 16 residues. The V gene lost 2 bases and the J gene lost 4 bases, with 18 bases spanning the gap. In nucleotides, the CDR3 is TGTGCCAGCAGTGAAAAGGCGGCAGGGTTTGGTTACGAGCAGTACTTC. It codes for CASSEKAAGFGYEQYF.

The genes are TRBV15 and TRBJ2-7, with 8 bases fitting TRBD1. Germline values: CDR1 LNHNV, CDR2 YYDKDF (reference sequence). V gave up 0 bases and J gave up 1 base; unmatched junction bases: 8. This CDR3 comprises 17 residues. DNA of the CDR3: TGTGCCACCAGCAGAGAGGCCGGGACAGGACTATCCTACGAGCAGTACTTC. Amino acids: CATSREAGTGLSYEQYF.

The chain joins TRBV29-1 to TRBJ1-1, with a weak D call TRBD1 (5 bases). The CDR3 consists of 13 residues. The germline V gene has CDR1 SQVTM and CDR2 ANQGSEA. The ends were cut back, 4 bases at V and 0 bases at J, with 9 bases in the middle. Written as DNA, the CDR3 is TGCAGCGTTGTTAGGGGTTTGAACACTGAAGCTTTCTTT. Translation: CSVVRGLNTEAFF. Drawing the rest from reference TRBV29-1 and TRBJ1-1, the complete variable domain is SAVISQKPSRDICQRGTSLTIQCQVDSQVTMMFWYRQQPGQSLTLIATANQGSEATYESGFVIDKFPISRPNLTFSTLTVSNMSPEDSSIYLCSVVRGLNTEAFFGQGTRLTVV.

The V gene is TRBV23-1, the J gene TRBJ2-7, with 8 bases identical to TRBD2. TRBV23-1 is classed as an ORF, of uncertain function. The V and J ends lost 1 base and 1 base, in that order; junction bases with no gene match: 6. This CDR3 comprises 16 residues. CDR3 sequence: CASSQLIAGCSYEQYF. The CDR3 coding sequence is TGCGCCAGCAGTCAATTGATAGCGGGGTGTTCCTACGAGCAGTACTTC.

A single count supports this clone. The chain's CDR3 is CASSLGTGGFNQPQHF. CDR3 DNA sequence: TGTGCCAGCAGCCTCGGGACAGGGGGCTTCAATCAGCCCCAGCATTTT. The genes are TRBV7-9 and TRBJ1-5; 12 bases align to TRBD1. The CDR3 totals 16 residues. With 5 bases clipped from V and 3 bases from J, the junction kept 5 bases outside the gene matches. The germline V gene has CDR1 SEHNR and CDR2 FQNEAQ (reference sequence).

This rearrangement joins TRBV6-1 to TRBJ1-1; tentative D call: TRBD1 (5 bases). This CDR3 comprises 13 residues. Trimming took 6 bases from V and 4 from J, leaving 12 bases between them. Germline lookup yields CDR1 MNHNS and CDR2 SASEGT. CDR3 in amino acids: CASSFGGGTEAFF. The CDR3 coding sequence is TGTGCCAGCAGCTTCGGGGGAGGCACTGAAGCTTTCTTT.

With regard to this clone: An end of the junction differs from the germline gene, which may be a read error. V gene TRBV27 combines with J gene TRBJ1-1; 9 bases are shared with TRBD1. CDR1 and CDR2 (germline): MNHEY, SMNVEV (reference sequence). The CDR3 is made up of 15 amino acids. The CDR3 sequence: CASSLSGTGSTEAFF. CDR3 in DNA: TGTGCCAGCAGTCTATCCGGGACAGGGAGCACTGAAGCTTTCTTT.

V gene TRBV5-1 combines with J gene TRBJ1-2; D is uncertain. The CDR3 has 13 amino acids. Deletions cut 2 bases from V and 4 bases from J, with 9 bases between. Germline V gene data show CDR1 as SGHRS and CDR2 as YFSETQ. The CDR3 protein is CASSLPGSYGYTF. CDR3 coding DNA: TGCGCCAGCAGCTTACCGGGTAGCTATGGCTACACCTTC.

This chain links TRBV18 with TRBJ1-1; 12 bases agree with TRBD1. This CDR3 contains 15 residues. Trimming took 3 bases from V and 11 from J; bases not matched to a gene: 10. Germline CDR1 and CDR2: KGHSH and LQKENI. The DNA for the CDR3 is TGTGCCAGCTCACCCGGGACAGGGGGCGAGAAGGACGCTTTCTTT. Protein sequence: CASSPGTGGEKDAFF.

The V and J genes are TRBV30 and TRBJ1-1; D call uncertain. Germline CDR1 and CDR2: GTSNPN and SVGIG (reference sequence). This CDR3 has 13 residues. Trimming took off 3 bases at V and 4 bases at J, with 12 bases between the two ends. As DNA, the CDR3 is TGTGCCTGGAGGGTGGCGGGGAGCACTGAAGCTTTCTTT. This codes for CAWRVAGSTEAFF. Based on the CDR3 plus reference TRBV30 and TRBJ1-1, the full variable domain is SQTIHQWPATLVQPVGSPLSLECTVEGTSNPNLYWYRQAAGRGLQLLFYSVGIGQISSEVPQNLSASRPQDRQFILSSKKLLLSDSGFYLCAWRVAGSTEAFFGQGTRLTVV.

The chain couples TRBV19 to TRBJ2-7; TRBD2 might be the D (7 bases). CDR1 and CDR2 (germline): LNHDA, SQIVND (reference sequence). The CDR3 runs 13 residues. Trimming took off 5 bases at V and 2 bases at J, with 10 bases between the two ends. For the CDR3, the DNA is TGTGCCAGTAGTGCCGGGGGGCCCTACGAGCAGTACTTC. It codes for CASSAGGPYEQYF.

In this sample, this clone turned up once. The CDR3 DNA sequence: TGTGCCAGCGGCTCAGGTGGGGCCAACGTCCTGACTTTC. It codes for CASGSGGANVLTF. The chain combines TRBV6-1 with TRBJ2-6; unclear D gene. The germline V gene encodes CDR1 MNHNS and CDR2 SASEGT. The CDR3 spans 13 residues. The ends were cut back, 8 bases at V and 3 bases at J, with 8 bases in the middle.

The V gene is TRBV2, the J gene TRBJ2-2; tentatively, D is TRBD2 (5 bases). The CDR3 contains 17 residues. The germline CDR1 and CDR2 sequences are SNHLY and FYNNEI. V dropped 5 bases and J dropped 7 bases, with 23 bases sitting between them. The CDR3 protein is CASSFQASGFSGGELFF. The CDR3 DNA follows: TGTGCCAGCAGTTTCCAAGCATCGGGATTCTCCGGCGGGGAGCTGTTTTTT.

V usage is TRBV7-6 and J usage is TRBJ2-7; 7 nucleotides line up with TRBD2. This CDR3 is 14 amino acids long. With V trimmed by 6 bases and J by 2 bases, 7 bases remained unmatched. Germline-derived CDR1 and CDR2 are SGHVS and FNYEAQ. This chain's CDR3 is CASSRGGTTYEQYF. The CDR3 DNA sequence: TGTGCCAGCAGTCGCGGGGGAACAACCTACGAGCAGTACTTC.

The rearrangement joins TRBV19 to TRBJ2-7, with 8 bases matching TRBD1. Germline V gene data show CDR1 as LNHDA and CDR2 as SQIVND (reference sequence). Losses at the gene ends were 5 bases for V and 0 bases for J; bases not matched to a gene: 6. The CDR3 is 15 amino acids. In DNA form, the CDR3 reads TGTGCCAGTAGTGGCACCGGGACAGGCTCCTACGAGCAGTACTTC. Its translation is CASSGTGTGSYEQYF.

This sequence joins TRBV7-9 and TRBJ2-7; D perhaps matches TRBD1 (6 bases). The germline V gene has CDR1 SEHNR and CDR2 FQNEAQ (reference sequence). This CDR3 contains 14 residues. V was trimmed by 2 bases and J by 5 bases, leaving 13 bases between them. Here the CDR3 reads CASSLRTAHDEQYF. CDR3 DNA: TGTGCCAGCAGCTTAAGGACAGCTCACGACGAGCAGTACTTC.